These 32 T cell receptor beta chains were sequenced from one sample in a study of early T cells in non-severe SARS-CoV-2 infection. TCRdb reanalysed the 5' RACE reads using MiXCR and keeps one entry per CDR3 protein. There are roughly 53,000 distinct CDR3 sequences in the sample; less than 15% occur only once, and roughly 2.5% lies in the top ten. Here the sequenced sample was whole blood, taken at baseline. The receptors come from an adult who was a healthcare worker with PCR-confirmed SARS-CoV-2 infection or an uninfected control (not recorded which).

The V and J genes are TRBV5-1 and TRBJ2-7, with 11 bases fitting TRBD2. The CDR3 loop spans 15 amino acids. With 0 bases clipped from V and 5 bases from J, the junction kept 4 bases outside the gene matches. Germline values: CDR1 SGHRS, CDR2 YFSETQ. This CDR3 reads CASSLVLAGVDEQYF. The CDR3, as DNA: TGCGCCAGCAGCTTGGTACTAGCGGGAGTAGACGAGCAGTACTTC.

This clonotype was seen repeatedly, ten times or more. V gene TRBV11-2 combines with J gene TRBJ2-7; D unresolved. With 2 bases removed from V and 6 bases from J, the gap between germline ends came to 5 bases. This CDR3 comprises 11 residues. Germline V lookup: CDR1 SGHAT, CDR2 FQNNGV. The CDR3 bases are TGTGCCAGCAGCTTAATCCGCGAGCAGTACTTC. Its protein product is CASSLIREQYF.

This clonotype was seen a handful of times. This chain connects TRBV11-2 to TRBJ2-1, with D perhaps matching TRBD1 or TRBD2 (5 bases each). In germline, CDR1 is SGHAT, CDR2 FQNNGV. The CDR3 has 18 amino acids. Trimming removed 5 bases at V and 0 bases at J, with 20 bases between. CDR3 nucleotide sequence: TGTGCCAGCAGCGACCCTTTGGCCGAGGGGAGCTCCTACAATGAGCAGTTCTTC. It yields the protein CASSDPLAEGSSYNEQFF.

This clonotype is labeled medium-sized. The chain's CDR3 is CASGQGGASNEQFF. The CDR3 bases are TGTGCCAGCGGGCAAGGGGGCGCGTCCAATGAGCAGTTCTTC. The chain combines TRBV6-2 or TRBV6-3 with TRBJ2-1, with 7 bases lining up with TRBD1. This CDR3 spans 14 amino acids. Unmatched junction bases numbered 10, after V lost 8 bases and J lost 6 bases. CDR1 is MNHEY, CDR2 SVGEGT, per germline.

The chain combines TRBV20-1 with TRBJ2-7; TRBD1 matches at 9 bases. The CDR3 contains 14 residues. Losses at the gene ends were 6 bases for V and 1 base for J; bases not matched to a gene: 7. The germline gives CDR1 DFQATT, CDR2 SNEGSKA (reference sequence). The CDR3 sequence: CSAHPGQGSYEQYF. The DNA of the CDR3 is TGCAGTGCCCATCCGGGACAGGGTTCCTACGAGCAGTACTTC.

This clonotype was found many times. This rearrangement joins TRBV7-2 to TRBJ2-7; no definite D call. With 5 bases removed from V and 4 bases from J, the gap between germline ends came to 12 bases. Germline-derived CDR1 and CDR2 are SGHTA and FQGNSA. There are 13 residues in the CDR3. CDR3 in DNA: TGTGCCAGCAGCAACGCCCCCATATACGAGCAGTACTTC. It is translated as CASSNAPIYEQYF.

J is TRBJ2-1 and V is TRBV7-8; D uncertain. The V end was cut by 0 bases, the J end by 4 bases, with 4 bases between. The CDR3 is 13 residues long. CDR1 and CDR2 (germline): SGHVS, FQNEAQ. In DNA form, the CDR3 reads TGTGCCAGCAGCTTAGCGCTGTACAATGAGCAGTTCTTC. Amino acid sequence: CASSLALYNEQFF.

This clonotype was picked up many times. The V call is TRBV5-1, the J call TRBJ1-4; D call uncertain. Looked up from germline, CDR1 is SGHRS and CDR2 is YFSETQ. Trimming left V 0 bases short and J 0 bases short, with 9 bases between. The CDR3 consists of 16 residues. DNA of the CDR3: TGCGCCAGCAGCTTGGGACAATATGCAACTAATGAAAAACTGTTTTTT. This sequence encodes CASSLGQYATNEKLFF.

This clonotype came up a few times. The V call is TRBV7-9, the J call TRBJ2-1, with 8 bases fitting TRBD1. Germline V gene sequence: CDR1 SEHNR, CDR2 FQNEAQ (reference sequence). The CDR3 runs to 17 residues. With V trimmed by 4 bases and J by 4 bases, 12 bases remained unmatched. The CDR3, as DNA: TGTGCCAGCAGCTCCCCCCGGGACAGGTCTTTTTACAATGAGCAGTTCTTC. This translates into CASSSPRDRSFYNEQFF.

This chain joins TRBV14 and TRBJ1-2; D remains ambiguous. The CDR3 consists of 13 residues. V lost 1 base and J 2 bases, leaving 5 bases between the germline ends. CDR1 and CDR2 from the germline V gene are SGHDN and FVKESK. The CDR3 protein is CASSQAGNYGYTF. The CDR3 bases are TGTGCCAGCAGCCAAGCGGGAAACTATGGCTACACCTTC.

This rearrangement joins TRBV20-1 to TRBJ2-7; a possible D gene is TRBD2 (6 bases). Trimming stripped 3 bases from V and 6 bases from J, with 9 bases between. The CDR3 is 11 residues long. Germline V gene data show CDR1 as DFQATT and CDR2 as SNEGSKA (reference sequence). The CDR3 nucleotides read TGCAGTGCTAGGGGGGGTGGCGAGCAGTACTTC. Translating it yields CSARGGGEQYF.

This chain links TRBV12-3 or TRBV12-4 with TRBJ2-5; the D gene is possibly TRBD2 (5 bases). CDR3 length: 13 amino acids. V lost 2 bases and J 5 bases, leaving 9 bases between the germline ends. In nucleotides, the CDR3 is TGTGCCAGCAGTTTAACTAGTGTTGAGACCCAGTACTTC. As protein: CASSLTSVETQYF.

The CDR3 DNA reads TGTGCCAGCAGCCGCCCTGGGGGGCCAGCGTCCTTGGTGGATGAAAAACTGTTTTTT. This codes for CASSRPGGPASLVDEKLFF. The chain has TRBV12-3 or TRBV12-4 and TRBJ1-4; weak D call: TRBD1 (6 bases). This CDR3 is 19 amino acids long. Trimming took off 6 bases at V and 6 bases at J, with 29 bases between the two ends.

This chain links TRBV11-2 with TRBJ2-1, with unresolved D. In germline, CDR1 is SGHAT, CDR2 FQNNGV. The CDR3 has 15 amino acids. The germline V and J ends were trimmed by 4 bases and 0 bases, with 10 bases remaining between them. The CDR3 protein is CASSSTADSYNEQFF. The DNA of the CDR3 is TGTGCCAGCAGCTCGACTGCGGACTCCTACAATGAGCAGTTCTTC.

In its sample, this clonotype was seen many times. V and J are TRBV7-2 and TRBJ1-1; D gene ambiguous. Germline loops: CDR1 SGHTA, CDR2 FQGNSA. CDR3 length: 14 residues. V was trimmed by 5 bases and J by 1 base, leaving 11 bases between them. This chain's CDR3 is CASSAQQKNTEAFF. As DNA, the CDR3 is TGTGCCAGCAGCGCACAACAAAAGAACACTGAAGCTTTCTTT.

J is TRBJ2-2 and V is TRBV27; 8 nucleotides agree with TRBD1. J lost 1 base, V lost 6 bases, and 7 bases had no gene match. Per germline, CDR1 MNHEY and CDR2 SMNVEV (reference sequence). The CDR3 has 16 residues. In DNA form, the CDR3 reads TGTGCCAGCAGACGACAGGGGCCTATGAACACCGGGGAGCTGTTTTTT. Translation gives CASRRQGPMNTGELFF.

V usage is TRBV7-2 and J usage is TRBJ2-1; D unclear. This CDR3 has 13 residues. Germline CDR1 reads SGHTA; CDR2 reads FQGNSA. V gave up 1 base and J gave up 9 bases, with 10 bases separating them. This CDR3 is CASSLGRPSEQFF. DNA for the CDR3: TGTGCCAGCAGCTTAGGGCGACCATCTGAGCAGTTCTTC.

This clonotype turned up a few times. V usage is TRBV18 and J usage is TRBJ1-2; maybe TRBD1 (6 bases). Trimming stripped 3 bases from V and 4 bases from J, with 12 bases between. Germline loops: CDR1 KGHSH, CDR2 LQKENI. The CDR3 covers 14 residues. This CDR3 is CASSPSSDSYGYTF. The CDR3 DNA reads TGTGCCAGCTCACCTTCCTCGGACAGCTATGGCTACACCTTC.

This clonotype was detected many times. V and J are TRBV11-2 and TRBJ2-5, with D uncertain. V lost 6 bases and J lost 5, with 16 bases in between. The CDR3 contains 14 residues. Germline V gene lookup returns CDR1 SGHAT and CDR2 FQNNGV. DNA for the CDR3: TGTGCCAGCAGTCGCCATATAGGGTTGGAGACCCAGTACTTC. It is translated as CASSRHIGLETQYF. Full variable domain (outside the CDR3, taken from reference TRBV11-2 and TRBJ2-5): EAGVAQSPRYKIIEKRQSVAFWCNPISGHATLYWYQQILGQGPKLLIQFQNNGVVDDSQLPKDRFSAERLKGVDSTLKIQPAKLEDSAVYLCASSRHIGLETQYFGPGTRLLVL.

This clonotype was observed a few times. This chain uses TRBV19 with TRBJ1-1; D gene ambiguous. Germline V gene data show CDR1 as LNHDA and CDR2 as SQIVND (reference sequence). The V end was cut by 8 bases, the J end by 4 bases, with 14 bases between. This CDR3 comprises 13 residues. The CDR3 nucleotides are TGTGCCAGTTGGTGGCGTCGGGGCACTGAAGCTTTCTTT. Protein: CASWWRRGTEAFF.

This clonotype showed up just a few times. The rearrangement uses TRBV20-1 and TRBJ2-3; 13 positions agree with TRBD2. From germline, CDR1 is DFQATT and CDR2 SNEGSKA (reference sequence). The V and J ends lost 4 bases and 8 bases, in that order; junction bases with no gene match: 15. The CDR3 spans 17 residues. CDR3 nucleotides: TGCAGTGCTACTCCCCCCTTGACTAGCGGGAGGCGTGGTACGCAGTATTTT. Translated, it gives CSATPPLTSGRRGTQYF.

This clonotype is labeled as medium-sized. The V and J genes are TRBV20-1 and TRBJ2-1; 7 bases match TRBD1. This CDR3 contains 14 residues. CDR1 and CDR2 (germline): DFQATT, SNEGSKA (reference sequence). Trimming removed 4 bases from V and 0 bases from J; junction bases left unmatched: 3. CDR3 residues: CSATRGSSYNEQFF. In DNA, the CDR3 is TGCAGTGCTACCAGGGGGAGCTCCTACAATGAGCAGTTCTTC.

This clonotype appeared many times. The chain has TRBV28 and TRBJ2-3, with 11 bases identical to TRBD2. CDR3 size: 14 residues. Germline loops: CDR1 MDHEN, CDR2 SYDVKM. The J segment lost 4 bases and the V segment lost 10 bases, leaving 7 bases of the junction unmatched. CDR3 bases: TGTGCCATCCAGGGACTAGCGGCGGCAGATACGCAGTATTTT. Translation: CAIQGLAAADTQYF.

This clonotype turned up a few times. The chain carries TRBV13 and TRBJ2-7; TRBD2 matches 7 bases. The junction had 17 bases not matched to a gene; V was cut back by 5 bases and J by 4 bases. The CDR3 extends over 17 amino acids. CDR1 and CDR2 (germline): PRHDT, FYEKMQ (reference sequence). The CDR3 nucleotides are TGTGCCAGCAGCCCAGGCGGGGAGGGGCGTCAGCCGTACGAGCAGTACTTC. This translates into CASSPGGEGRQPYEQYF.

The rearrangement joins TRBV7-2 to TRBJ2-1; D gene uncertain. Germline loops: CDR1 SGHTA, CDR2 FQGNSA. Trimming pared 1 base from V and 5 bases from J, leaving 3 bases between. The CDR3 is 12 residues long. The CDR3 spells CASSLDNNEQFF. The CDR3 DNA follows: TGTGCCAGCAGCTTAGACAACAATGAGCAGTTCTTC.

This clonotype came up many times. The chain links TRBV19 to TRBJ1-2; TRBD1 might be the D (6 bases). Trimming pared 3 bases from V and 10 bases from J, leaving 15 bases between. The CDR3 sequence is 13 residues long. The germline CDR1 and CDR2 sequences are LNHDA and SQIVND (reference sequence). CDR3 sequence reads: CASSIPDRTAYTF. The CDR3 bases are TGTGCCAGTAGTATCCCCGACAGGACAGCCTACACCTTC.

This clonotype was recorded a few times. The chain links TRBV11-2 to TRBJ2-4; D remains unclear. The ends were cut back, 5 bases at V and 6 bases at J, with 20 bases in the middle. The CDR3 contains 16 residues. The V gene's germline CDR1 is SGHAT and CDR2 FQNNGV. This CDR3 is CASSASAARRLNIQYF. The CDR3 bases are TGTGCCAGCAGCGCAAGCGCTGCCAGACGGCTAAACATTCAGTACTTC.

This clonotype was picked up a small number of times. This sequence joins TRBV3-1 and TRBJ2-1; D is uncertain. The CDR3 runs to 11 residues. Germline V CDR1 and CDR2: LGHDT, YNNKEL (reference sequence). Between the trimmed V and J ends, which lost 1 base and 9 bases, there was a span of 4 bases. The CDR3 nucleotides read TGTGCCAGCAGCCAAGTTGCTGAGCAGTTCTTC. This codes for CASSQVAEQFF.

This clonotype appeared a few times. The chain carries TRBV10-1 and TRBJ2-5, with TRBD1 matching 11 bases. The CDR3 is 16 amino acids. Germline V gene sequence: CDR1 WNHNN, CDR2 SYGVQD (reference sequence). Trimming cost V 2 bases and J 2 bases; bases outside gene matches: 4. CDR3 coding DNA: TGCGCCAGCAGTGAGGGACAGGGGGCTAAACAAGAGACCCAGTACTTC. This translates into CASSEGQGAKQETQYF.

This clonotype has only a few counts. The rearrangement joins TRBV3-1 to TRBJ2-2; D ambiguous. Trimming stripped 0 bases from V and 0 bases from J, with 8 bases between. The CDR3 runs to 16 residues. In germline, CDR1 is LGHDT, CDR2 YNNKEL (reference sequence). The CDR3 loop reads CASSQDWGTNTGELFF. The CDR3 region has the DNA TGTGCCAGCAGCCAAGATTGGGGAACGAACACCGGGGAGCTGTTTTTT.

The J gene is TRBJ2-7, the V gene TRBV28; D uncertain. V was pared by 3 bases and J by 1 base, with 10 bases between. This CDR3 region has 14 residues. Germline V gene data show CDR1 as MDHEN and CDR2 as SYDVKM. In DNA form, the CDR3 reads TGTGCCAGCAGTTTTGATGTCAGGTCCTACGAGCAGTACTTC. Translation gives CASSFDVRSYEQYF. Filled out from reference TRBV28 and TRBJ2-7, the complete variable domain reads DVKVTQSSRYLVKRTGEKVFLECVQDMDHENMFWYRQDPGLGLRLIYFSYDVKMKEKGDIPEGYSVSREKKERFSLILESASTNQTSMYLCASSFDVRSYEQYFGPGTRLTVT.

V is TRBV24-1 and J is TRBJ2-3, with 8 nucleotides matching TRBD1. The V segment lost 4 bases and the J segment 3 bases; nucleotides outside the gene matches: 2. Germline V gene sequence: CDR1 KGHDR, CDR2 SFDVKD. The CDR3 sequence is 14 residues long. DNA for the CDR3: TGTGCCACCAGTGAACAGGGGGTGACAGATACGCAGTATTTT. It yields the protein CATSEQGVTDTQYF.